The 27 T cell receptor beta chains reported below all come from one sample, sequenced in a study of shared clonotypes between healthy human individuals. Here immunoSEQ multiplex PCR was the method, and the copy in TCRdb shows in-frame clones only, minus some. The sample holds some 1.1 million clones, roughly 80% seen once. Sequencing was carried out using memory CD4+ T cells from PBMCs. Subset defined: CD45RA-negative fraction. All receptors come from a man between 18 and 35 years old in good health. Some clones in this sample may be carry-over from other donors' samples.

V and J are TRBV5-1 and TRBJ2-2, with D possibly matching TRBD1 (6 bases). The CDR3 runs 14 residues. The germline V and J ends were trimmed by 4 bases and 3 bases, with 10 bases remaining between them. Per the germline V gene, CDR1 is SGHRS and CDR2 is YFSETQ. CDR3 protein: CASSIEGDTGELFF. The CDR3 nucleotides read TGCGCCAGCAGCATAGAGGGGGACACCGGGGAGCTGTTTTTT. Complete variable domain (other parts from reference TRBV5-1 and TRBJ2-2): KAGVTQTPRYLIKTRGQQVTLSCSPISGHRSVSWYQQTPGQGLQFLFEYFSETQRNKGNFPGRFSGRQFSNSRSEMNVSTLELGDSALYLCASSIEGDTGELFFGEGSRLTVL.

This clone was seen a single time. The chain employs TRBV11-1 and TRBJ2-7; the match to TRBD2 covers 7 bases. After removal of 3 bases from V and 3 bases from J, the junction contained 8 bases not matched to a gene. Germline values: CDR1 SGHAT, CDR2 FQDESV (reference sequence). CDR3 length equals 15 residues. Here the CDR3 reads CASSFSLAEGYEQYF. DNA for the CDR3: TGTGCCAGCAGCTTCTCTCTAGCGGAGGGCTACGAGCAGTACTTC.

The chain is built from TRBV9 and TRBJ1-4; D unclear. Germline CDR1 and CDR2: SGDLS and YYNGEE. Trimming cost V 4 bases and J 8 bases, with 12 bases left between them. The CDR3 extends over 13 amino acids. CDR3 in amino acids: CASSPGLLEKLFF. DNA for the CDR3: TGTGCCAGCAGCCCGGGTCTCCTCGAAAAACTGTTTTTT.

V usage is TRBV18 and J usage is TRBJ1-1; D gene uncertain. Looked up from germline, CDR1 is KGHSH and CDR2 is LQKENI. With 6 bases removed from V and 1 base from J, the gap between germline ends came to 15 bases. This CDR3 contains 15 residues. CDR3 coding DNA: TGTGCCAGCTCGTTATATGACCCCAAGAACACTGAAGCTTTCTTT. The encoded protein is CASSLYDPKNTEAFF.

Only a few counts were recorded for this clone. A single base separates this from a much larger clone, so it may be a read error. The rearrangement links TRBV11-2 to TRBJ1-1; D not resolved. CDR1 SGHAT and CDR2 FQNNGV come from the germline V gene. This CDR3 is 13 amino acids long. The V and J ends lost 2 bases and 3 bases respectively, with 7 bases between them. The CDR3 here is CASSLTEDTEAFF. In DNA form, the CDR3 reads TGTGCCAGCAGCTTAACCGAGGACACTGAAGCTTTCTTT.

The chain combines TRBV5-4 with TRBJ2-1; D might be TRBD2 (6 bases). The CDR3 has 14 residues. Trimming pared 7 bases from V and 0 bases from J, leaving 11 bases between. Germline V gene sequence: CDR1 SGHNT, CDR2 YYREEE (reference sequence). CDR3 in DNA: TGTGCCAGCCGGGAGCGGGTCTCCTACAATGAGCAGTTCTTC. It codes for CASRERVSYNEQFF.

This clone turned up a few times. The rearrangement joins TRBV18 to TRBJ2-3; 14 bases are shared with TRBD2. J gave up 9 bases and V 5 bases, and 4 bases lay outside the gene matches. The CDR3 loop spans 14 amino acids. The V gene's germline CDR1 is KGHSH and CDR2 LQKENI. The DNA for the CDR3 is TGTGCCAGCTCAGTTGGGACTAGCGGGGGCACGCAGTATTTT. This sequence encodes CASSVGTSGGTQYF.

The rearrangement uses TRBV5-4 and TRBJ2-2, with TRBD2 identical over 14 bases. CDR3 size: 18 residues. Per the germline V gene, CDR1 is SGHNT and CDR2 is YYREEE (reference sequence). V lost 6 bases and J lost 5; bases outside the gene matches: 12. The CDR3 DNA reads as TGTGCCAGCACACCGGGGGGACTAGCGGGAGTGGGAACCGGGGAGCTGTTTTTT. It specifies CASTPGGLAGVGTGELFF.

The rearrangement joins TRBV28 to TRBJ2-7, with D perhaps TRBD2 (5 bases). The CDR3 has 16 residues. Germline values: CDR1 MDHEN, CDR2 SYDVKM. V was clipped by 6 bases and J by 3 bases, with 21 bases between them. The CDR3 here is CASRNLRGSGRYEQYF. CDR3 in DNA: TGTGCCAGCAGGAACCTGCGTGGCAGCGGACGCTACGAGCAGTACTTC.

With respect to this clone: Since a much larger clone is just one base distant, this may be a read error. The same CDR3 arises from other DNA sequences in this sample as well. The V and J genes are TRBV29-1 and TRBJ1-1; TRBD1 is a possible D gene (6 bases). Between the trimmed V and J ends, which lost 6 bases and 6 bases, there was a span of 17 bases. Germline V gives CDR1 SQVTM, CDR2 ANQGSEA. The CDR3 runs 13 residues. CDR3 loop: CSVVRTEGSEAFF. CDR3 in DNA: TGCAGCGTCGTTAGGACAGAGGGCTCTGAAGCTTTCTTT.

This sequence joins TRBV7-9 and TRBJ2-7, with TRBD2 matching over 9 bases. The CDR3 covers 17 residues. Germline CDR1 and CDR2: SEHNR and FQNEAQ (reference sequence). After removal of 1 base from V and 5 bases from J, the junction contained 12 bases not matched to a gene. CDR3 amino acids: CASSLGSGSMFGDEQYF. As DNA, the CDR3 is TGTGCCAGCAGCTTAGGTAGCGGGAGTATGTTCGGGGACGAGCAGTACTTC.

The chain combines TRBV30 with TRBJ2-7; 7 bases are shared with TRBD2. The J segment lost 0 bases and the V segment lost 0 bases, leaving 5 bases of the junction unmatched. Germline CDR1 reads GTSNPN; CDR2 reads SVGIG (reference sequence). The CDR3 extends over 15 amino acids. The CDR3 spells CAWSVLSGGSYEQYF. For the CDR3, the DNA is TGTGCCTGGAGTGTACTATCGGGAGGCTCCTACGAGCAGTACTTC. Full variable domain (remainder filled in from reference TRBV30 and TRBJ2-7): SQTIHQWPATLVQPVGSPLSLECTVEGTSNPNLYWYRQAAGRGLQLLFYSVGIGQISSEVPQNLSASRPQDRQFILSSKKLLLSDSGFYLCAWSVLSGGSYEQYFGPGTRLTVT.

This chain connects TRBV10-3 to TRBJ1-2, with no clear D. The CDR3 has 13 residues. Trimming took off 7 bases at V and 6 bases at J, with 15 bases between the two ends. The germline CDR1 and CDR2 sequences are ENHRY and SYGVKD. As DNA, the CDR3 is TGTGCCATCACCGTGGGAGCCAGAGATGGCTACACCTTC. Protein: CAITVGARDGYTF.

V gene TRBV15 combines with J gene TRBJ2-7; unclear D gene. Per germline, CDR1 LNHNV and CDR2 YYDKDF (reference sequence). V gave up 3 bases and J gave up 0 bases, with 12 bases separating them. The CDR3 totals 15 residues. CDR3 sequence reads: CATSSAGLGSYEQYF. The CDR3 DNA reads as TGTGCCACCAGCAGCGCTGGTCTCGGCTCCTACGAGCAGTACTTC.

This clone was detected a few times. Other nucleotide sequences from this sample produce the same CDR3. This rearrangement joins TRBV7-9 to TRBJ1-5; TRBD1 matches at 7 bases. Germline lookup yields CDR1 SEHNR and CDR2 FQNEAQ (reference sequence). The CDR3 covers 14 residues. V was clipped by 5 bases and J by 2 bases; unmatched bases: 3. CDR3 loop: CASSLDRGNQPQHF. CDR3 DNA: TGTGCCAGCAGCCTAGACAGGGGCAATCAGCCCCAGCATTTT. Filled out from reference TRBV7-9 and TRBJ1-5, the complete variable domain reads DTGVSQNPRHKITKRGQNVTFRCDPISEHNRLYWYRQTLGQGPEFLTYFQNEAQLEKSRLLSDRFSAERPKGSFSTLEIQRTEQGDSAMYLCASSLDRGNQPQHFGDGTRLSIL.

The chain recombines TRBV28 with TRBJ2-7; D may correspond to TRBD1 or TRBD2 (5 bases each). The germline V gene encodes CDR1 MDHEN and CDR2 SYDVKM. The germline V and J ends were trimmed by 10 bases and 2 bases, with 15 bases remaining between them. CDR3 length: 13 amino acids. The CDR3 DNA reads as TGTGCCACTTCCGGGACGGCCCCCTACGAGCAGTACTTC. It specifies CATSGTAPYEQYF.

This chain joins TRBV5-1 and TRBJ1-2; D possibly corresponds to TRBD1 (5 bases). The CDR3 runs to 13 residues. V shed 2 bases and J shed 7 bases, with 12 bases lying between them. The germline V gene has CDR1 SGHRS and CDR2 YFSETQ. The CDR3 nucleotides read TGCGCCAGCAGCTTAGCAGGGTATGGTGGCTACACCTTC. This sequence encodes CASSLAGYGGYTF.

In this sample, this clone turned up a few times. The chain's CDR3 is CASSLRRQYSNQPQHF. The DNA of the CDR3 is TGTGCCAGCAGTTTAAGGCGCCAGTATAGCAATCAGCCCCAGCATTTT. The V gene is TRBV28, the J gene TRBJ1-5; no clear D. The CDR3 has 16 amino acids. From germline, CDR1 is MDHEN and CDR2 SYDVKM. Trimming cost V 2 bases and J 0 bases, with 11 bases left between them.

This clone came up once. DNA for the CDR3: TGTGCCAGCAGCTCTGACGCGGTTTCTGGAAACACCATATATTTT. It codes for CASSSDAVSGNTIYF. The V gene is TRBV7-2, the J gene TRBJ1-3; D not resolved. From germline, CDR1 is SGHTA and CDR2 FQGNSA. V shed 4 bases and J shed 1 base, with 11 bases lying between them. This CDR3 is 15 amino acids long.

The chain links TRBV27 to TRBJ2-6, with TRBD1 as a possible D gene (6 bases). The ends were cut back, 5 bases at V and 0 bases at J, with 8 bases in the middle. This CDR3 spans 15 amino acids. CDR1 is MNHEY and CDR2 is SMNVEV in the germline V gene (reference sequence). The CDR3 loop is CASSPRGSGANVLTF. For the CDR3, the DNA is TGTGCCAGCAGTCCCAGGGGCTCTGGGGCCAACGTCCTGACTTTC.

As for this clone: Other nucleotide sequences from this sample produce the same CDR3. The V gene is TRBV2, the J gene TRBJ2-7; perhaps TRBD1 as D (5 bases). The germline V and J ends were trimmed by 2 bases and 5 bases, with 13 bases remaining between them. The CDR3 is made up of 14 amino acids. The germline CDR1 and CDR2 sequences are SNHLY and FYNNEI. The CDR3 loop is CASSESRERNEQYF. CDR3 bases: TGTGCCAGCAGTGAATCCAGGGAACGGAACGAGCAGTACTTC. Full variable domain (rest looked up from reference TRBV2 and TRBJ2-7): EPEVTQTPSHQVTQMGQEVILRCVPISNHLYFYWYRQILGQKVEFLVSFYNNEISEKSEIFDDQFSVERPDGSNFTLKIRSTKLEDSAMYFCASSESRERNEQYFGPGTRLTVT.

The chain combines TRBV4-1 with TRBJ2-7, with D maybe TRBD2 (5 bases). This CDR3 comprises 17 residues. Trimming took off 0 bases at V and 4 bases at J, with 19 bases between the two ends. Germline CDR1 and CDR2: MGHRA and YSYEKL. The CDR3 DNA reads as TGCGCCAGCAGCCAAGATCGGCCCTCAAAGAGGGAATACGAGCAGTACTTC. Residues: CASSQDRPSKREYEQYF.

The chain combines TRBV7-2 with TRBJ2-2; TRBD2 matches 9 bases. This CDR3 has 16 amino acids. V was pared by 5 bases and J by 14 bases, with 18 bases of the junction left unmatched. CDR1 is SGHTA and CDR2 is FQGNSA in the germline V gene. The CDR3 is CASSRQSGRQAERLFF. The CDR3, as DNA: TGTGCCAGCAGCCGACAGAGCGGGAGGCAGGCAGAGCGACTGTTTTTT.

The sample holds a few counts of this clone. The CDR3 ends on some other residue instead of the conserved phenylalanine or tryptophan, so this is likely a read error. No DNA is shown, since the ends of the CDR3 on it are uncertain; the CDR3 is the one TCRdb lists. This CDR3 is CASSLAGGPG. The V call is TRBV28, the J call TRBJ2-7; TRBD2, as called in the table, went unchecked against the DNA. Germline V lookup: CDR1 MDHEN, CDR2 SYDVKM. The length of the CDR3 is 10 amino acids, counting both ends.

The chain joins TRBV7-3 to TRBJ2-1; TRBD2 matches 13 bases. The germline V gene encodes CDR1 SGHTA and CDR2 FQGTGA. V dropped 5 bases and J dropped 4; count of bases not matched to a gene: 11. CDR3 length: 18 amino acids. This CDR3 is CASSPPPGTSGIYNEQFF. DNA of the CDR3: TGTGCCAGCAGCCCACCCCCTGGGACTAGCGGGATTTACAATGAGCAGTTCTTC.

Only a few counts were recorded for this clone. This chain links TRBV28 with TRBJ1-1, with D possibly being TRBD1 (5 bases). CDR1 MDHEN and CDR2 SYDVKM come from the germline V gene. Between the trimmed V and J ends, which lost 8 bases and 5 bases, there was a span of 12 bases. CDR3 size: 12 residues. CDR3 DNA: TGTGCCAGCCAGGAGGGGAGGACTGAAGCTTTCTTT. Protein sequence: CASQEGRTEAFF.

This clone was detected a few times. This CDR3 reads CASSARSGSADTQYF. The CDR3 nucleotides are TGCGCCAGCAGTGCTCGCTCCGGATCGGCAGATACGCAGTATTTT. The J gene is TRBJ2-3, the V gene TRBV10-1, with unresolved D. The V and J ends lost 4 bases and 4 bases respectively, with 15 bases between them. Germline V gene lookup returns CDR1 WNHNN and CDR2 SYGVQD (reference sequence). The CDR3 runs to 15 residues.